This T cell receptor (beta chain) stems from a study of T cell responses to AZD1222 COVID-19 vaccine. Sequencing used immunoSEQ multiplex PCR; TCRdb keeps in-frame clones, though not all of them. The sample has 150,000 to 200,000 clones, more than 85% seen once. This clone was observed a handful of times. The source is an adult in good health. The sample consisted of peripheral blood, taken on day 0 of AZD1222 vaccination.

CDR3 loop: CASRGLEEPINTEAFF. CDR3 DNA: TGTGCCAGCCGGGGGTTGGAGGAACCTATTAACACTGAAGCTTTCTTT. This chain links TRBV28 with TRBJ1-1; a possible D gene is TRBD1 (5 bases). V lost 8 bases and J lost 2, with 21 bases in between. The CDR3 consists of 16 residues. The germline V gene encodes CDR1 MDHEN and CDR2 SYDVKM.